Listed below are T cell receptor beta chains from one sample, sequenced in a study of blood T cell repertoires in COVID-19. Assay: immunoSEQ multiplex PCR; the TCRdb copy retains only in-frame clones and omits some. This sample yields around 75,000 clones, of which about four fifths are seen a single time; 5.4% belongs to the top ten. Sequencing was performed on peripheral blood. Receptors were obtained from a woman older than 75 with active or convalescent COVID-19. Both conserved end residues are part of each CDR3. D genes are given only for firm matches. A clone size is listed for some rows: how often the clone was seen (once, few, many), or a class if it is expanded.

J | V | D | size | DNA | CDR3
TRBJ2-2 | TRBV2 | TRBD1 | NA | TGTGCCCTCACCGAACAGGGGGCGCGCACCGGGGAGCTGTTTTTT | CALTEQGARTGELFF
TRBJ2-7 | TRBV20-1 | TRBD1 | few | TGCAGTGCTGGGACAGGGGGCAAGCAGTACTTC | CSAGTGGKQYF
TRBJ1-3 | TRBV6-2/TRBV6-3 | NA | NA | TGTGCCAGCAGTAGGAGGACAGCTGTCTCTGGAAACACCATATATTTT | CASSRRTAVSGNTIYF
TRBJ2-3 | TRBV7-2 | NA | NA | TGTGCCAGCCGCGGGACGGCGTCCCGCACAGATACGCAGTATTTT | CASRGTASRTDTQYF
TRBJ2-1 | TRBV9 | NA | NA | TGTGCCAGCAGCGTAGGAGCGGTTTACAATGAGCAGTTCTTC | CASSVGAVYNEQFF
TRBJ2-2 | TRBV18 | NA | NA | TGTGCCAGCTCTCGGGGGAACACCGGGGAGCTGTTTTTT | CASSRGNTGELFF
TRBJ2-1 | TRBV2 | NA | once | TGTGCCAGCACCCCGGTCGAGAAAATATACAATGAGCAGTTCTTC | CASTPVEKIYNEQFF
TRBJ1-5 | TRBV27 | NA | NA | TGTGCCAGCAGTATGACAGATCAGCCCCAGCATTTT | CASSMTDQPQHF
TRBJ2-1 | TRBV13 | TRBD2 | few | TGTGCCAGCAGCCTGAGCGGGGGGAGGGCCAATGAGCAGTTCTTC | CASSLSGGRANEQFF
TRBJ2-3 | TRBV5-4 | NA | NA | TGTGCCAGCAGCTTGGGCGGGAAAATGACAGATACGCAGTATTTT | CASSLGGKMTDTQYF
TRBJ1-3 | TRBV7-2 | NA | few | TGTGCCAGCAGCTTAACTCGAAACACCATATATTTT | CASSLTRNTIYF
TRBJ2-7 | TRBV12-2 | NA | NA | TGTGCAAGTGGCCTGGGACAGGAGATAACCTACGAGCAGTACTTC | CASGLGQEITYEQYF
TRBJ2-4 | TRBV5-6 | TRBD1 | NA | TGTGCCAGCAGCCGCGCCTCAGGGACAGGGAGGGCGACCAAAAACATTCAGTACTTC | CASSRASGTGRATKNIQYF
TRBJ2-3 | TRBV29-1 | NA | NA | TGCAGCGTTGTTGGCAGGCTAGCCACAGATACGCAGTATTTT | CSVVGRLATDTQYF
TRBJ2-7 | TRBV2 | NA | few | TGTGCCAGCAGTGAGACAGGACCCTACGAGCAGTACTTC | CASSETGPYEQYF
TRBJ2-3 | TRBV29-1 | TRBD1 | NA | TGCAGCGTTGAAACAGGGGATAGCACAGATACGCAGTATTTT | CSVETGDSTDTQYF
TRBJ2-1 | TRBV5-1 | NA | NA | TGCGCCAGCAGTTACTGGAATGAGCAGTTCTTC | CASSYWNEQFF
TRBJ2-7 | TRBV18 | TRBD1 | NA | TGTGCCAACCAAGGACAGGGGGCTTACAGCTCCTACGAGCAGTACTTC | CANQGQGAYSSYEQYF
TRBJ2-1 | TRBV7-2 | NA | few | TGTGCCAGCAGCTCGCCTCGAAGAGACAGATTCTACAATGAGCAGTTCTTC | CASSSPRRDRFYNEQFF
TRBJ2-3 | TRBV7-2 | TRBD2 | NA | TGTGCCAGCAGCTCGCCGGGACTAGTGGCGGTTACGCAGTATTTT | CASSSPGLVAVTQYF
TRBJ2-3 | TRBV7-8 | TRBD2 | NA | TGTGCCAGCAGCTTACTTCTTGGGGGTAGCGGGAGCACAGATACGCAGTATTTT | CASSLLLGGSGSTDTQYF
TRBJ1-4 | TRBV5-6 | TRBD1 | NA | TGTGCCAGCAGGCCCCGGGACAGGGGCGGAGAAAAACTGTTTTTT | CASRPRDRGGEKLFF
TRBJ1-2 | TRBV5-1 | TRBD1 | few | TGCGCCAGCAGCTTGGAGGGACAGGTTTCGGGCTACACCTTC | CASSLEGQVSGYTF
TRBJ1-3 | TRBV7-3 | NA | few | TGTGCCAGCAGCCGGGGATACGGAAACACCATATATTTT | CASSRGYGNTIYF
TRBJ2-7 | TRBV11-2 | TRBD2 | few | TGTGCCAGCAGCCCCGGGGGGGCCGCCTCCTACGAGCAGTACTTC | CASSPGGAASYEQYF
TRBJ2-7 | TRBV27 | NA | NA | TGTGCCAGCAGTTTCGGACACTCCTACGAGCAGTACTTC | CASSFGHSYEQYF
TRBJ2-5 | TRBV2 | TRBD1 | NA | TGTGCCAGCAGGAAATTAACAGGGGGTAGGGAAGAGACCCAGTACTTC | CASRKLTGGREETQYF
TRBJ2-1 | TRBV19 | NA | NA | TGTGCCAGTAGTAGCAGGGTCTACAATGAGCAGTTCTTC | CASSSRVYNEQFF
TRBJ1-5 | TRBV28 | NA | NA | TGTGCCAGCAGTTGGACAGTAAATCAGCCCCAGCATTTT | CASSWTVNQPQHF
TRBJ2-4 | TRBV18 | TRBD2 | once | TGTGCCAGCTCACCACCGGGACTAGCGGGGGGGCCGCTCCTAAACTTC | CASSPPGLAGGPLLNF
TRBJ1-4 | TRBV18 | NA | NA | TGTGCCAGCTCCGCACAGTCAACTAATGAAAAACTGTTTTTT | CASSAQSTNEKLFF
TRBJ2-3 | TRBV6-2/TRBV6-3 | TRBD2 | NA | TGTGCCAGCAGTCTACGACTAGCGGGTACAGATACGCAGTATTTT | CASSLRLAGTDTQYF
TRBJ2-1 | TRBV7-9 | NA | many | TGTGCCAGCAGATTAGGAGAGGGACTCGAGCAGTTCTTC | CASRLGEGLEQFF
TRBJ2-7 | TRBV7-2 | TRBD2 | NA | TGTGCCAGCAGCCCAGATATAGGACTAGCGGGGGCAATCTCCTACGAGCAGTACTTC | CASSPDIGLAGAISYEQYF
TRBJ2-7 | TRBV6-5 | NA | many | TGTGCCAGCAGTTTCGGACAGCACTACGAGCAGTACTTC | CASSFGQHYEQYF
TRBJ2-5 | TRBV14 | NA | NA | TGTGCCAGCAGCCAAGACCTAGGAACGGAGGAGACCCAGTACTTC | CASSQDLGTEETQYF
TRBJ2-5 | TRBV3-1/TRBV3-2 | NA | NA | TGTGCCAGCAGCCCCCGGGCAGAGCACCTATCGGGGGAGACCCAGTACTTC | CASSPRAEHLSGETQYF
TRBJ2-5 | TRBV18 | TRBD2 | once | TGTGCCAGCTCACCGGGGGGGGTTCCGGGAGAGACCCAGTACTTC | CASSPGGVPGETQYF
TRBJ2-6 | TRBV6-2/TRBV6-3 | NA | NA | TGTGCCAGCAGTGCACAGGGTCCTGGCTCTGGGGCCAACGTCCTGACTTTC | CASSAQGPGSGANVLTF
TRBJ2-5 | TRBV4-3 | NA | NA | TGCGCCAGCAGCCAGTTTGCGTACCAAGAGACCCAGTACTTC | CASSQFAYQETQYF
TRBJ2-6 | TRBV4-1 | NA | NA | TGCGCCAGCAGCCAAGTGAGGGCTGGTCAGAACTCTGGGGCCAACGTCCTGACTTTC | CASSQVRAGQNSGANVLTF
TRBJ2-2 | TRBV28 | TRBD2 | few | TGTGCCAGCAGTTTAAGGCTAGCGGGGGGAAATGACGCCGGGGAGCTGTTTTTT | CASSLRLAGGNDAGELFF
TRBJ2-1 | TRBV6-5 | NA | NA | TGTGCCAGCACCAACCAACGGGGACTCTACAATGAGCAGTTCTTC | CASTNQRGLYNEQFF
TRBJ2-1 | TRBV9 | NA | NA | TGTGCCAGCTCCAACCCAGACAGGTCAGCCTACAATGAGCAGTTCTTC | CASSNPDRSAYNEQFF
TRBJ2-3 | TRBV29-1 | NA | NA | TGCAGCGTTGGGCGACTAGTTCTCACAGATACGCAGTATTTT | CSVGRLVLTDTQYF
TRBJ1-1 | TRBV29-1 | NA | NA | TGCAGCGTTGAGTACAGGGCGAACACTGAAGCTTTCTTT | CSVEYRANTEAFF
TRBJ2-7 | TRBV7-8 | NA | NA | TGTGCCAGCAGCCGAGGGACTTCATGGTACCACGAGCAGTACTTC | CASSRGTSWYHEQYF